The 32 T cell receptor beta chains listed next were all sequenced from one sample in a study of technical replicates of blood from a few donors. The assay was immunoSEQ multiplex PCR, and TCRdb's table has in-frame clones only and misses some. The repertoire includes about 80,000 clones, more than 85% of them detected once, and about 0.39% sits in the top ten. Sequenced: T cells isolated from PBMCs. The receptors here all came from a human donor in good health.

This chain links TRBV7-9 with TRBJ2-7, with 12 positions matching TRBD2. Germline V lookup: CDR1 SEHNR, CDR2 FQNEAQ (reference sequence). Trimming removed 1 base from V and 0 bases from J; junction bases left unmatched: 1. This CDR3 contains 16 residues. The CDR3: CASSLGLAGASYEQYF. CDR3 sequence (DNA): TGTGCCAGCAGCTTAGGACTAGCGGGAGCCTCCTACGAGCAGTACTTC.

Here the CDR3 DNA reads TGTGCCAGCAGCGGGACTAGACTTGAGCAGTTCTTC. Residues: CASSGTRLEQFF. The rearrangement uses TRBV6-1 and TRBJ2-1, with 8 bases matching TRBD2. J lost 9 bases, V lost 6 bases, and 4 bases had no gene match. The CDR3 is 12 residues long. In germline, CDR1 is MNHNS, CDR2 SASEGT.

The chain joins TRBV9 to TRBJ2-1, with D possibly matching TRBD1 (7 bases). Trimming pared 0 bases from V and 10 bases from J, leaving 14 bases between. The germline V gene has CDR1 SGDLS and CDR2 YYNGEE. CDR3 length equals 14 residues. CDR3 amino acids: CASSVAGGTVEQFF. The CDR3 nucleotides read TGTGCCAGCAGCGTAGCTGGGGGGACAGTCGAGCAGTTCTTC.

For this clone: Distinct nucleotide sequences in the sample also encode this CDR3. V usage is TRBV5-1 and J usage is TRBJ2-7, with D perhaps matching TRBD1 (6 bases). CDR3 length: 14 amino acids. CDR1 is SGHRS and CDR2 is YFSETQ in the germline V gene. Trimming took 0 bases from V and 2 from J, leaving 9 bases between them. CDR3 region: CASSLDRVAYEQYF. The DNA of the CDR3 is TGCGCCAGCAGCTTGGACAGGGTAGCCTACGAGCAGTACTTC.

This chain's CDR3 is CASTGEGEAFF. Here the CDR3 DNA reads TGTGCCAGCACGGGGGAAGGAGAAGCTTTCTTT. The rearrangement joins TRBV6-5 to TRBJ1-1; D may be TRBD1 (5 bases). The CDR3 sequence is 11 residues long. V was cut by 7 bases and J by 8 bases, with 11 bases left in between. The germline gives CDR1 MNHEY, CDR2 SVGAGI.

The genes are TRBV29-1 and TRBJ1-1; D might be TRBD1 (5 bases). V shed 2 bases and J shed 1 base, with 11 bases lying between them. The CDR3 totals 14 residues. Germline V gene sequence: CDR1 SQVTM, CDR2 ANQGSEA. The CDR3 DNA reads as TGCAGCGTTGAACCCGAGACAGAGAACACTGAAGCTTTCTTT. As protein: CSVEPETENTEAFF.

V and J are TRBV12-2 and TRBJ1-2. TRBV12-2 is an annotated pseudogene. CDR3 length: 16 residues. The CDR3 spells CASRLGPRTGTYGYTF. The CDR3 DNA follows: TGTGCAAGTCGCTTAGGCCCGCGGACTGGCACCTATGGCTACACCTTC.

This clone showed up just once. The rearrangement joins TRBV27 to TRBJ1-1; a possible D gene is TRBD1 (5 bases). V lost 8 bases and J 4 bases, leaving 20 bases between the germline ends. In germline, CDR1 is MNHEY, CDR2 SMNVEV (reference sequence). The CDR3 length is 15 residues. CDR3 sequence reads: CASSPLGEGSTEAFF. DNA of the CDR3: TGTGCCAGCTCCCCCCTGGGGGAGGGTAGCACTGAAGCTTTCTTT.

This chain joins TRBV7-6 and TRBJ2-5, with 8 bases aligning to TRBD1. The germline gives CDR1 SGHVS, CDR2 FNYEAQ. V gave up 5 bases and J gave up 4 bases; unmatched junction bases: 9. The CDR3 loop spans 15 amino acids. CDR3 nucleotides: TGTGCCAGCAGCCGACAGGGGATGCCAGGAGAGACCCAGTACTTC. Protein: CASSRQGMPGETQYF. Filled out from reference TRBV7-6 and TRBJ2-5, the complete variable domain reads GAGVSQSPRYKVTKRGQDVALRCDPISGHVSLYWYRQALGQGPEFLTYFNYEAQQDKSGLPNDRFSAERPEGSISTLTIQRTEQRDSAMYRCASSRQGMPGETQYFGPGTRLLVL.

The chain carries TRBV14 and TRBJ2-1; TRBD1 matches 8 bases. The V gene's germline CDR1 is SGHDN and CDR2 FVKESK. After removal of 4 bases from V and 3 bases from J, the junction contained 8 bases not matched to a gene. The CDR3 is 16 residues long. The CDR3 loop reads CASSPGDRLLYNEQFF. The CDR3 DNA is TGTGCCAGCAGCCCTGGGGACAGGCTCCTCTACAATGAGCAGTTCTTC.

V gene TRBV9 combines with J gene TRBJ1-1; 7 nucleotides align to TRBD1. With V trimmed by 2 bases and J by 4 bases, 8 bases remained unmatched. CDR3 size: 15 residues. Germline V gene data show CDR1 as SGDLS and CDR2 as YYNGEE. CDR3 protein: CASSVAGQRSTEAFF. The CDR3, as DNA: TGTGCCAGCAGCGTGGCGGGACAGAGATCCACTGAAGCTTTCTTT.

This clone is a singleton in its sample. V and J are TRBV4-3 and TRBJ2-3, with D possibly TRBD1 on 9 matching bases. This CDR3 has 21 amino acids. Germline V gene sequence: CDR1 LGHNA, CDR2 YSLEER. V was shortened by 4 bases and J by 2 bases, with 31 bases between the two germline ends. DNA for the CDR3: TGCGCCAGCAGCCGAAATCAAGCCGGGACAGGGTTAGCGGGGAACACAGATACGCAGTATTTT. Residues: CASSRNQAGTGLAGNTDTQYF.

This chain uses TRBV27 with TRBJ2-1, with 7 bases matching TRBD2. The junction had 8 bases not matched to a gene; V was cut back by 4 bases and J by 8 bases. The CDR3 sequence is 14 residues long. Germline lookup yields CDR1 MNHEY and CDR2 SMNVEV (reference sequence). The CDR3 spells CASSSGGRAYEQFF. CDR3 sequence (DNA): TGTGCCAGCAGTTCTGGGGGGAGGGCCTATGAGCAGTTCTTC.

The gene calls are TRBV27 and TRBJ2-7, with 7 bases matching TRBD1. Germline CDR1 reads MNHEY; CDR2 reads SMNVEV (reference sequence). CDR3 size: 14 residues. J was trimmed by 0 bases and V by 5 bases; bases with no gene match: 4. This CDR3 reads CASSPRQGSYEQYF. Here the CDR3 DNA reads TGTGCCAGCAGTCCACGACAGGGCTCCTACGAGCAGTACTTC.

The chain recombines TRBV19 with TRBJ2-7, with 10 bases fitting TRBD1. The CDR3 contains 16 residues. Germline CDR1 and CDR2: LNHDA and SQIVND (reference sequence). J gave up 6 bases and V 5 bases, and 13 bases lay outside the gene matches. The CDR3 bases are TGTGCCAGTAGTCCCACGGACAGGGGGATTAATAGCGAGCAGTACTTC. This encodes CASSPTDRGINSEQYF.

V usage is TRBV4-3 and J usage is TRBJ2-1; D gene unclear. V lost 4 bases and J lost 9, with 10 bases in between. In germline, CDR1 is LGHNA, CDR2 YSLEER. The CDR3 is made up of 12 amino acids. This CDR3 is CASSPLPGEQFF. CDR3 DNA sequence: TGCGCCAGCAGCCCCCTACCCGGTGAGCAGTTCTTC.

V is TRBV29-1 and J is TRBJ2-7, with D maybe TRBD1 (6 bases). The CDR3 consists of 12 residues. Trimming removed 5 bases at V and 7 bases at J, with 15 bases between. Germline loops: CDR1 SQVTM, CDR2 ANQGSEA. CDR3 amino acids: CSVNKQGREQYF. CDR3 bases: TGCAGCGTTAATAAACAGGGTCGGGAGCAGTACTTC.

This sequence joins TRBV29-1 and TRBJ2-3; 7 positions agree with TRBD2. Germline CDR1 is SQVTM and CDR2 is ANQGSEA. The V gene end was trimmed by 5 bases and the J gene end by 5 bases; junction bases not matched to a gene: 4. The CDR3 is made up of 12 amino acids. CDR3 nucleotide sequence: TGCAGCGTTTCCTCGGGGGGAGATACGCAGTATTTT. Translation gives CSVSSGGDTQYF.

The genes are TRBV6-1 and TRBJ1-1; no definite D call. Germline lookup yields CDR1 MNHNS and CDR2 SASEGT. V was trimmed by 8 bases and J by 1 base, leaving 11 bases between them. CDR3 length equals 13 residues. CDR3 nucleotide sequence: TGTGCCAGCCGTAGGCGGGAGAACACTGAAGCTTTCTTT. Protein product: CASRRRENTEAFF.

The rearrangement uses TRBV4-2 and TRBJ2-1; 10 bases align to TRBD2. V lost 0 bases to trimming and J lost 6 bases; unmatched junction nucleotides: 8. The CDR3 has 17 amino acids. CDR1 and CDR2 from the germline V gene are LGHNA and YNFKEQ. The CDR3 is CASSQEGQSGRGNEQFF. CDR3 sequence (DNA): TGTGCCAGCAGCCAAGAAGGCCAGAGCGGGAGGGGCAATGAGCAGTTCTTC.

This chain links TRBV6-5 with TRBJ2-3; TRBD2 is a possible D gene (5 bases). V was trimmed by 2 bases and J by 3 bases, leaving 9 bases between them. The CDR3 has 14 amino acids. From germline, CDR1 is MNHEY and CDR2 SVGAGI. The CDR3 spells CASSYPPGTDTQYF. CDR3 DNA sequence: TGTGCCAGCAGTTACCCCCCGGGAACAGATACGCAGTATTTT.

This clone was observed a handful of times. This chain joins TRBV28 and TRBJ1-5; no clear D. Trimming took 3 bases from V and 7 from J, leaving 13 bases between them. CDR3 length: 14 residues. Per the germline V gene, CDR1 is MDHEN and CDR2 is SYDVKM. The CDR3 here is CASSLAAAGQPQHF. The DNA of the CDR3 is TGTGCCAGCAGTTTGGCGGCGGCCGGCCAGCCCCAGCATTTT.

V gene TRBV13 combines with J gene TRBJ2-7; D possibly corresponds to TRBD2 (7 bases). The ends were cut back, 5 bases at V and 7 bases at J, with 21 bases in the middle. Germline V lookup: CDR1 PRHDT, CDR2 FYEKMQ (reference sequence). This CDR3 has 15 amino acids. CDR3 loop: CASSLGARRGGEQYF. The CDR3 bases are TGTGCCAGCAGCCTGGGGGCGAGACGCGGGGGAGAGCAGTACTTC.

This clone came up once. V gene TRBV7-6 combines with J gene TRBJ1-3; a weak D match, TRBD1 (6 bases). This CDR3 contains 15 residues. With 0 bases removed from V and 4 bases from J, the gap between germline ends came to 10 bases. Per the germline V gene, CDR1 is SGHVS and CDR2 is FNYEAQ. The CDR3 spells CASSLAAGVGNTIYF. The CDR3 bases are TGTGCCAGCAGCTTAGCCGCAGGGGTAGGAAACACCATATATTTT.

V is TRBV6-5 and J is TRBJ2-5; TRBD1 might be the D (5 bases). Trimming left V 6 bases short and J 5 bases short, with 19 bases between. The length of the CDR3 is 15 residues. Germline-derived CDR1 and CDR2 are MNHEY and SVGAGI. The CDR3 DNA is TGTGCCAGCAGCTCTGACAGTCCTGCTTGGGAGACCCAGTACTTC. This codes for CASSSDSPAWETQYF.

The chain recombines TRBV2 with TRBJ2-7; D is unresolved. V shed 2 bases and J shed 2 bases, with 7 bases lying between them. The CDR3 has 13 residues. Germline values: CDR1 SNHLY, CDR2 FYNNEI. CDR3 sequence: CASSESEAYEQYF. Here the CDR3 DNA reads TGTGCCAGCAGTGAAAGCGAAGCCTACGAGCAGTACTTC.

The CDR3 DNA reads TGTGCCAGCAGTGTAGGGACAGGGACCGGGGAGCTGTTTTTT. Encoded protein: CASSVGTGTGELFF. This chain uses TRBV2 with TRBJ2-2, with TRBD1 matching over 9 bases. The germline V gene has CDR1 SNHLY and CDR2 FYNNEI. The length of the CDR3 is 14 residues. J was trimmed by 5 bases and V by 4 bases; bases with no gene match: 2. Based on the CDR3 plus reference TRBV2 and TRBJ2-2, the full variable domain is EPEVTQTPSHQVTQMGQEVILRCVPISNHLYFYWYRQILGQKVEFLVSFYNNEISEKSEIFDDQFSVERPDGSNFTLKIRSTKLEDSAMYFCASSVGTGTGELFFGEGSRLTVL.

The V and J genes are TRBV2 and TRBJ2-5; 9 bases align to TRBD1. The CDR3 is made up of 15 amino acids. Germline CDR1 SNHLY, CDR2 FYNNEI. Trimming at V came to 6 bases and at J to 2 bases, leaving 7 bases not matched to a gene. DNA for the CDR3: TGTGCCAGCAGCATACAGGGGGCGAGTCAAGAGACCCAGTACTTC. Translated, it gives CASSIQGASQETQYF.

CDR3 loop: CASRETGTSGAYEQYF. DNA for the CDR3: TGTGCCAGTAGGGAAACCGGGACTAGCGGGGCCTACGAGCAGTACTTC. The chain uses TRBV19 and TRBJ2-7; 13 nucleotides match TRBD2. V trimming: 6 bases; J trimming: 2 bases; junction bases outside the gene matches: 7. CDR1 LNHDA and CDR2 SQIVND come from the germline V gene (reference sequence). This CDR3 is built from 16 residues.

This sequence joins TRBV28 and TRBJ2-1, with 8 bases matching TRBD2. V was clipped by 6 bases and J by 2 bases; unmatched bases: 6. The CDR3 has 15 amino acids. The germline V gene encodes CDR1 MDHEN and CDR2 SYDVKM. The CDR3 spells CASSLLAETYNEQFF. The DNA of the CDR3 is TGTGCCAGCAGCTTACTAGCGGAAACCTACAATGAGCAGTTCTTC.

This clone was detected only a few times. The V call is TRBV28, the J call TRBJ2-7, with D possibly TRBD1 on 7 matching bases. This CDR3 spans 17 amino acids. CDR1 MDHEN and CDR2 SYDVKM come from the germline V gene. The V end lost 5 bases, the J end lost 4 bases, and 24 bases lay between the germline ends. CDR3 sequence reads: CASSPNTNRGGRYEQYF. Here the CDR3 DNA reads TGTGCCAGCAGTCCGAACACCAACAGGGGAGGTAGATACGAGCAGTACTTC.

The rearrangement links TRBV5-1 to TRBJ2-3; D may be TRBD1 (9 bases). Trimming removed 0 bases at V and 3 bases at J, with 23 bases between. The CDR3 spans 19 residues. The V gene's germline CDR1 is SGHRS and CDR2 YFSETQ. Here the CDR3 DNA reads TGCGCCAGCAGCTTGGCACCTACGGACAGGGGACTAGTAACAGATACGCAGTATTTT. Residues: CASSLAPTDRGLVTDTQYF.